Presented here are 6 T cell receptor beta chains from one specimen sequenced in a study of blood T cell repertoires in COVID-19. Data came from immunoSEQ multiplex PCR; TCRdb stores just in-frame clones and leaves some out. This sample has 90,000 to 150,000 clones, with around three quarters found just once. Sequencing was done on a sample of peripheral blood. The receptor source for this set is an elderly woman with acute or convalescent COVID-19.

In its sample, this clone was seen a few times. CDR3 sequence: CASSWGVPNEKLFF. The DNA for the CDR3 is TGTGCCAGCAGTTGGGGAGTCCCTAATGAAAAACTGTTTTTT. V gene TRBV6-6 combines with J gene TRBJ1-4; D is ambiguous. The CDR3 length is 14 residues. CDR1 and CDR2 from the germline V gene are MNHNY and SVGAGI (reference sequence). Trimming left V 4 bases short and J 3 bases short, with 9 bases between.

The chain joins TRBV19 to TRBJ1-5; D uncertain. The CDR3 runs to 13 residues. Trimming left V 7 bases short and J 3 bases short, with 10 bases between. CDR1 and CDR2 from the germline V gene are LNHDA and SQIVND (reference sequence). The CDR3, as DNA: TGTGCCAGTACTGACGGACTCAATCAGCCCCAGCATTTT. Translation: CASTDGLNQPQHF.

The chain joins TRBV6-5 to TRBJ1-1; D remains unclear. Germline V gene sequence: CDR1 MNHEY, CDR2 SVGAGI. The CDR3 consists of 13 residues. V lost 2 bases to trimming and J lost 5 bases, with 9 bases between them. The DNA for the CDR3 is TGTGCCAGCAGTTACCTCCAGGAAACTGAAGCTTTCTTT. It yields the protein CASSYLQETEAFF.

The rearrangement links TRBV11-2 to TRBJ2-2; TRBD1 might be the D (5 bases). The CDR3 extends over 12 amino acids. Germline CDR1 is SGHAT and CDR2 is FQNNGV. The V end lost 11 bases, the J end lost 4 bases, and 11 bases lay between the germline ends. As DNA, the CDR3 is TGTGCCCTTAGAAGGGGCACCGGGGAGCTGTTTTTT. Protein sequence: CALRRGTGELFF. Combining the CDR3 with reference TRBV11-2 and TRBJ2-2 gives the whole variable domain EAGVAQSPRYKIIEKRQSVAFWCNPISGHATLYWYQQILGQGPKLLIQFQNNGVVDDSQLPKDRFSAERLKGVDSTLKIQPAKLEDSAVYLCALRRGTGELFFGEGSRLTVL.

This clone was counted only a few times. The chain is built from TRBV19 and TRBJ2-5, with D possibly matching TRBD1 (5 bases). Germline CDR1 LNHDA, CDR2 SQIVND (reference sequence). The CDR3 contains 14 residues. V lost 3 bases to trimming and J lost 1 base, with 9 bases between them. This chain's CDR3 is CASSIGGAQETQYF. The CDR3 DNA reads TGTGCCAGTAGTATTGGTGGGGCCCAAGAGACCCAGTACTTC.

The chain links TRBV5-1 to TRBJ2-2, with 7 bases identical to TRBD2. The CDR3 covers 17 residues. Germline V lookup: CDR1 SGHRS, CDR2 YFSETQ. The junction had 12 bases not matched to a gene; V was cut back by 3 bases and J by 4 bases. In DNA form, the CDR3 reads TGCGCCAGCAGCTCCCCTGGAGGCGGGAGTATCACCGGGGAGCTGTTTTTT. This codes for CASSSPGGGSITGELFF.